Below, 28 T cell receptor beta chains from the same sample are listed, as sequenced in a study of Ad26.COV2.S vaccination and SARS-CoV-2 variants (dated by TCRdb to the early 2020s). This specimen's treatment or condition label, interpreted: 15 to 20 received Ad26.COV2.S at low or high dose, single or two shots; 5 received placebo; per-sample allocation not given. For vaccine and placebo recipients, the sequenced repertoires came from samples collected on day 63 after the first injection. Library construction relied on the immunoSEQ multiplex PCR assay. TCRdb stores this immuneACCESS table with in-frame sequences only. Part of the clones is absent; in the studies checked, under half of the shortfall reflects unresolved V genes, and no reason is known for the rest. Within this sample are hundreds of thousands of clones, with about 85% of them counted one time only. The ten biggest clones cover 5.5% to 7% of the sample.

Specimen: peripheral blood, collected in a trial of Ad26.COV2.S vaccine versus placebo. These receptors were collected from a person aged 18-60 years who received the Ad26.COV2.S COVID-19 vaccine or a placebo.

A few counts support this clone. CDR3 sequence (DNA): TGTGCTAGTGGTTTGGACAGGGCTCAGCCCCAGCATTTT. This gives the protein CASGLDRAQPQHF. The chain employs TRBV12-5 and TRBJ1-5, with D perhaps matching TRBD1 (6 bases). Germline CDR1 reads LGHNT; CDR2 reads FRNRAP. The ends were cut back, 1 base at V and 6 bases at J, with 7 bases in the middle. The CDR3 loop spans 13 amino acids.

CDR3 sequence reads: CASTVDTTNYGYTF. In nucleotides, the CDR3 is TGTGCCAGTACCGTGGACACCACTAACTATGGCTACACCTTC. The V gene is TRBV19, the J gene TRBJ1-2; D perhaps matches TRBD1 (5 bases). Between the trimmed V and J ends, which lost 7 bases and 0 bases, there was a span of 12 bases. Germline loops: CDR1 LNHDA, CDR2 SQIVND (reference sequence). There are 14 residues in the CDR3.

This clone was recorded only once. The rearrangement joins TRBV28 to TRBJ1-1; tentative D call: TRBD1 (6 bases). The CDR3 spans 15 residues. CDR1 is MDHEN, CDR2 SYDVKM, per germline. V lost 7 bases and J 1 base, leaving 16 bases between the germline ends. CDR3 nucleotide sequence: TGTGCCAGCATCCAAGGGGGTAGAAGGAACACTGAAGCTTTCTTT. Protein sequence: CASIQGGRRNTEAFF. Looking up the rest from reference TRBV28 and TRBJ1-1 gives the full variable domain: DVKVTQSSRYLVKRTGEKVFLECVQDMDHENMFWYRQDPGLGLRLIYFSYDVKMKEKGDIPEGYSVSREKKERFSLILESASTNQTSMYLCASIQGGRRNTEAFFGQGTRLTVV.

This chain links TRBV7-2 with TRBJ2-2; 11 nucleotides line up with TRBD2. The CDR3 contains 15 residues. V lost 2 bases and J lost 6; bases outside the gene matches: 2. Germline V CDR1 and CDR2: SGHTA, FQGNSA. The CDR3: CASSLSSGGAGELFF. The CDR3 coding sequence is TGTGCCAGCAGCTTAAGTAGCGGGGGGGCCGGGGAGCTGTTTTTT.

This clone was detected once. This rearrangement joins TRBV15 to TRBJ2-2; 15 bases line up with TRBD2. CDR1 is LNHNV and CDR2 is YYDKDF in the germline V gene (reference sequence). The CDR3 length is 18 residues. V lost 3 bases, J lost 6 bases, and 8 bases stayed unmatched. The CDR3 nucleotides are TGTGCCACCAGCAGGGGGTGGACTAGCGGGAGGGTCCCCGGGGAGCTGTTTTTT. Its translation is CATSRGWTSGRVPGELFF.

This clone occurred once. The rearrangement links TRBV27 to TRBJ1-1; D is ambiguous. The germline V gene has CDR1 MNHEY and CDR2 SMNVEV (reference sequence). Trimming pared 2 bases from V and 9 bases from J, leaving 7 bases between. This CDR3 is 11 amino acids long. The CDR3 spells CASSLRGKAFF. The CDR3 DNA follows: TGTGCCAGCAGTTTACGGGGAAAAGCTTTCTTT.

For the CDR3, the DNA is TGCGCCAGCAGCTCCCGGACTAGCCGGGATGAGCAGTTCTTC. Protein: CASSSRTSRDEQFF. The chain is built from TRBV5-1 and TRBJ2-1; 8 bases line up with TRBD2. V dropped 3 bases and J dropped 8; count of bases not matched to a gene: 7. Germline CDR1 is SGHRS and CDR2 is YFSETQ. This CDR3 region has 14 residues.

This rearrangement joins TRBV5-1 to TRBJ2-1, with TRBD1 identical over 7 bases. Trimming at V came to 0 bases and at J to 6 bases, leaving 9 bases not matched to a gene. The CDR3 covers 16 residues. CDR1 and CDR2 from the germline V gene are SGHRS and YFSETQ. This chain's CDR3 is CASSLVGVRGLNEQFF. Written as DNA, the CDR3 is TGCGCCAGCAGCTTGGTGGGGGTTAGGGGGCTCAATGAGCAGTTCTTC.

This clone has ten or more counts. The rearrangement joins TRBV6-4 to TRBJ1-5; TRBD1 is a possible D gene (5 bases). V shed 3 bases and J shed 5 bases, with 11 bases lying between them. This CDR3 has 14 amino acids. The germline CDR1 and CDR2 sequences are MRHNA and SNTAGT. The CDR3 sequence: CASSDQGGDQPQHF. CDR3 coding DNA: TGTGCCAGCAGTGATCAGGGAGGGGATCAGCCCCAGCATTTT.

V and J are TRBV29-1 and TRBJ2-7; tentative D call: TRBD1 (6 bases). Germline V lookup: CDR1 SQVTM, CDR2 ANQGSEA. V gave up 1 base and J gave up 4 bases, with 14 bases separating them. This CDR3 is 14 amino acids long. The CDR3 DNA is TGCAGCGTTGAAGTGGGCGGCAGGGGATACGAGCAGTACTTC. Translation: CSVEVGGRGYEQYF.

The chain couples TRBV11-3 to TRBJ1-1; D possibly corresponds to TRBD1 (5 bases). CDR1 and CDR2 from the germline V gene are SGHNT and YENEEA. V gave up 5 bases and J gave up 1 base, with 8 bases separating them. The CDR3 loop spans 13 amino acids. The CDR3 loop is CASSQGQNTEAFF. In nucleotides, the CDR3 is TGTGCCAGCAGCCAAGGACAGAACACTGAAGCTTTCTTT.

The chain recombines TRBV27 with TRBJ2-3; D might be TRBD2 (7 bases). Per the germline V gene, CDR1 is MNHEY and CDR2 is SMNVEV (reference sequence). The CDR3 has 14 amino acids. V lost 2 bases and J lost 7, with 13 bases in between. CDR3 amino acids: CASSLGGGEYTQYF. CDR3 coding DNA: TGTGCCAGCAGTTTAGGGGGGGGCGAGTATACGCAGTATTTT.

In nucleotides, the CDR3 is TGTGCCAGCAGTTACCCGGGACAGGGACAAGAGACCCAGTACTTC. It is translated as CASSYPGQGQETQYF. J is TRBJ2-5 and V is TRBV6-2 or TRBV6-3; 9 positions match TRBD1. The V and J ends lost 2 bases and 2 bases, in that order; junction bases with no gene match: 3. Germline V CDR1 and CDR2: MNHEY, SVGEGT. This CDR3 spans 15 amino acids.

CDR3: CASSDTTARAGNTIYF. The CDR3 nucleotides are TGTGCCAGCAGTGATACGACGGCCAGGGCTGGAAACACCATATATTTT. The genes are TRBV2 and TRBJ1-3, with D maybe TRBD1 (5 bases). V gave up 3 bases and J gave up 2 bases, with 14 bases separating them. Germline V gene lookup returns CDR1 SNHLY and CDR2 FYNNEI. The CDR3 is made up of 16 amino acids.

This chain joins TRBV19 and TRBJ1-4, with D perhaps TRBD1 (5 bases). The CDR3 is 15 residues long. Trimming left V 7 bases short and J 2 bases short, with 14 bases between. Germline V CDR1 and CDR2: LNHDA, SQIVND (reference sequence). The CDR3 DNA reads TGTGCCAGTACCCGGGGGGATTTGACTAATGAAAAACTGTTTTTT. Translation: CASTRGDLTNEKLFF.

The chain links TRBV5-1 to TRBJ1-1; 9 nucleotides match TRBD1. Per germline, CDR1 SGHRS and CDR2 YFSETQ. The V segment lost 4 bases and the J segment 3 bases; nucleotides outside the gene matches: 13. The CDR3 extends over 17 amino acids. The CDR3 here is CASSLDRGGIRDTEAFF. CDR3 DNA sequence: TGCGCCAGCAGCCTGGACAGGGGAGGGATTCGGGACACTGAAGCTTTCTTT.

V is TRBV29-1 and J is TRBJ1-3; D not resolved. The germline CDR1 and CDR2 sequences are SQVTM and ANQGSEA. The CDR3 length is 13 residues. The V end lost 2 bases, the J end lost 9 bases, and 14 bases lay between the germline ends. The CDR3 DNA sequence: TGCAGCGTTGAATCAGGAGGCGGAGGCACCATATATTTT. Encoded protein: CSVESGGGGTIYF.

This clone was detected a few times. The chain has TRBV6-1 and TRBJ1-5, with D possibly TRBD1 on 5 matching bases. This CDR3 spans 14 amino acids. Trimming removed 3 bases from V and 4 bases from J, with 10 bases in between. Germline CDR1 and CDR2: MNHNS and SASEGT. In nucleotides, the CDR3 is TGTGCCAGCAGTGAGATATGGGGGAATCAGCCCCAGCATTTT. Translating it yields CASSEIWGNQPQHF.

This CDR3 is CASSQVVQGNTGELFF. Here the CDR3 DNA reads TGTGCCAGCAGCCAAGTTGTACAGGGGAACACCGGGGAGCTGTTTTTT. This chain connects TRBV4-2 to TRBJ2-2; TRBD1 is a possible D gene (6 bases). Trimming shortened V by 1 base and J by 1 base, and 10 bases separated the two germline ends. The CDR3 is 16 residues long. Germline CDR1 and CDR2: LGHNA and YNFKEQ.

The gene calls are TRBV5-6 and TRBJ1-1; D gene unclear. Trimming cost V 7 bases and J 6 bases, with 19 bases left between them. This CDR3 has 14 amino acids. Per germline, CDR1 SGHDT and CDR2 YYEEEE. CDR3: CASHFVGGSAEAFF. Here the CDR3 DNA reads TGTGCCAGCCACTTCGTTGGAGGAAGCGCTGAAGCTTTCTTT. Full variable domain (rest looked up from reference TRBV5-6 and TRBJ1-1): DAGVTQSPTHLIKTRGQQVTLRCSPKSGHDTVSWYQQALGQGPQFIFQYYEEEERQRGNFPDRFSGHQFPNYSSELNVNALLLGDSALYLCASHFVGGSAEAFFGQGTRLTVV.

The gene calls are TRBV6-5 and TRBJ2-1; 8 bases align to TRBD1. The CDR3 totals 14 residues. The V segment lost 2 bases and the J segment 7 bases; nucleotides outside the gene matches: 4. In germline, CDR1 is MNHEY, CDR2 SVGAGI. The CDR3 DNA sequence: TGTGCCAGCAGTTACCGGGACAGGCCGAATGAGCAGTTCTTC. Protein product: CASSYRDRPNEQFF.

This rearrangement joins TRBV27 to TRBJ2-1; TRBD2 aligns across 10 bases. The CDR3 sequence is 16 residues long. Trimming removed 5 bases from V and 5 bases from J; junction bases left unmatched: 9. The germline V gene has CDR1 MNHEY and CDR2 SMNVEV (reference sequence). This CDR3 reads CASSTLAGVTHNEQFF. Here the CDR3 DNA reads TGTGCCAGCAGTACCCTAGCGGGAGTAACTCACAATGAGCAGTTCTTC.

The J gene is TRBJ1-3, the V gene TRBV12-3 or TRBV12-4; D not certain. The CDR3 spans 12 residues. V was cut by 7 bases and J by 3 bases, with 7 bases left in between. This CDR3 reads CASTTGGNTIYF. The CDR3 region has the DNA TGTGCCAGCACCACCGGTGGAAACACCATATATTTT.

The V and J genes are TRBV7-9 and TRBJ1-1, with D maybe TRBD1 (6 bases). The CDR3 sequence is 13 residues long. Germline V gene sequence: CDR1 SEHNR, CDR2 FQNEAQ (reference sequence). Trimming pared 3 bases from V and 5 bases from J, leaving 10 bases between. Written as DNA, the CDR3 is TGTGCCAGCAGCTTCAGGGGTAGAACTGAAGCTTTCTTT. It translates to CASSFRGRTEAFF.

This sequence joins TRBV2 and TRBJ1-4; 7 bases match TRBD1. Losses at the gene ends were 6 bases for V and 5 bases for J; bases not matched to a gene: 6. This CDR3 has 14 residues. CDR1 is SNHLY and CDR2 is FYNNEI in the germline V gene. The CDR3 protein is CASRPEQGNEKLFF. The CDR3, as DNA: TGTGCCAGCAGACCCGAACAGGGGAATGAAAAACTGTTTTTT.

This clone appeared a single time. CDR3 bases: TGTGCCAGCAGCCCTACAGCCCTAGCGGGGGGCTCCAGCTCCTACAATGAGCAGTTCTTC. Protein product: CASSPTALAGGSSSYNEQFF. The J gene is TRBJ2-1, the V gene TRBV7-3; 11 bases line up with TRBD2. The ends lost 5 bases at V and 0 bases at J; junction bases unmatched: 15. The CDR3 runs to 20 residues. The V gene's germline CDR1 is SGHTA and CDR2 FQGTGA.

CDR3 sequence: CASSLYQGASSGANVLTF. CDR3 coding DNA: TGTGCCAGCAGCCTGTATCAGGGGGCCTCCTCTGGGGCCAACGTCCTGACTTTC. V and J are TRBV9 and TRBJ2-6; 8 bases match TRBD1. Germline V gene sequence: CDR1 SGDLS, CDR2 YYNGEE. The V gene end was trimmed by 4 bases and the J gene end by 0 bases; junction bases not matched to a gene: 9. The CDR3 is made up of 18 amino acids.

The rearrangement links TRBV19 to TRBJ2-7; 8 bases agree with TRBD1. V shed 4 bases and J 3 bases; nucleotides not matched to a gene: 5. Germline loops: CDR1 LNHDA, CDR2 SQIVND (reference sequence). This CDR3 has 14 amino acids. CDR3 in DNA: TGTGCCAGTAGTACGGGACAGGACATCTACGAGCAGTACTTC. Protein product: CASSTGQDIYEQYF.